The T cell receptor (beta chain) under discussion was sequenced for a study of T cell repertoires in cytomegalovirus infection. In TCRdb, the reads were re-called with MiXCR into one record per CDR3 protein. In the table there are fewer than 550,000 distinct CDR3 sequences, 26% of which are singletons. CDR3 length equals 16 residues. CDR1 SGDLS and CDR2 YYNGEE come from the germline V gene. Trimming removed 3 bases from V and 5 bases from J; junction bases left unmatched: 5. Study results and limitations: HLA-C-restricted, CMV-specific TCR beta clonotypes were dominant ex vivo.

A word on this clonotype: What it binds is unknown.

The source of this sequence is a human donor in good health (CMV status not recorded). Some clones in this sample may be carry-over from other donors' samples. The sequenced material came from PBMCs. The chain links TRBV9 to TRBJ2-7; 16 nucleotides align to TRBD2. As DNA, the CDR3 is TGTGCCAGCAGCGAGGGACTAGCGGGAGGGAGCGACGAGCAGTACTTC. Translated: CASSEGLAGGSDEQYF.